These 13 T cell receptor beta chains were all obtained from the same sample, sequenced in a study of blood T cells in healthy people across ages. Primed by a sample-barcoded 5' primer and a J-beta primer mix, a second PCR proceeded for roughly 7 to 12 cycles. TCRdb analysed the 5' RACE reads with MiXCR anew, one entry per CDR3 protein. The sample carries hundreds of thousands of distinct CDR3 sequences, approximately 21% recorded once. The sequenced sample was blood. The source of these receptors is a man aged 65 to 85 in good health.

J is TRBJ2-2 and V is TRBV12-3 or TRBV12-4; 10 bases match TRBD2. Trimming at V came to 9 bases and at J to 7 bases, leaving 11 bases not matched to a gene. The CDR3 extends over 15 amino acids. CDR3 residues: CASSGSSGGGGELFF. Written as DNA, the CDR3 is TGTGCCAGTTCGGGGTCTAGCGGGGGAGGCGGGGAGCTGTTTTTT.

The V gene is TRBV11-2, the J gene TRBJ2-7; D ambiguous. Germline CDR1 reads SGHAT; CDR2 reads FQNNGV. The CDR3 is made up of 13 amino acids. V dropped 3 bases and J dropped 0 bases, with 6 bases sitting between them. The CDR3 DNA follows: TGTGCCAGCAGCTTGGGCCACTCCTACGAGCAGTACGTC. Protein: CASSLGHSYEQYV.

CDR3 protein: CASSSRLADTQYF. The CDR3 coding sequence is TGTGCCAGCAGCTCCCGACTGGCAGATACGCAGTATTTT. The chain uses TRBV7-2 and TRBJ2-3, with unresolved D. The germline gives CDR1 SGHTA, CDR2 FQGNSA. Trimming pared 4 bases from V and 4 bases from J, leaving 9 bases between. The CDR3 spans 13 residues.

The chain links TRBV7-9 to TRBJ2-7, with D possibly matching TRBD1 (6 bases). CDR3 length: 15 amino acids. Germline loops: CDR1 SEHNR, CDR2 FQNEAQ (reference sequence). The V end lost 3 bases, the J end lost 0 bases, and 12 bases lay between the germline ends. As DNA, the CDR3 is TGTGCCAGCAGCTTTGGGGACACTTACTCCTACGAGCAGTACTTC. As protein: CASSFGDTYSYEQYF. The variable domain in full, completed from reference TRBV7-9 and TRBJ2-7, reads DTGVSQNPRHKITKRGQNVTFRCDPISEHNRLYWYRQTLGQGPEFLTYFQNEAQLEKSRLLSDRFSAERPKGSFSTLEIQRTEQGDSAMYLCASSFGDTYSYEQYFGPGTRLTVT.

The chain employs TRBV5-1 and TRBJ2-3, with D possibly matching TRBD1 (5 bases). The CDR3 length is 13 residues. V lost 3 bases and J 6 bases, leaving 11 bases between the germline ends. Looked up from germline, CDR1 is SGHRS and CDR2 is YFSETQ. CDR3 coding DNA: TGCGCCAGCAGCTACGACAGTGGGGATACGCAGTATTTT. Its protein product is CASSYDSGDTQYF.

The chain is built from TRBV7-2 and TRBJ2-1; 9 bases align to TRBD2. With 6 bases clipped from V and 5 bases from J, the junction kept 8 bases outside the gene matches. In germline, CDR1 is SGHTA, CDR2 FQGNSA. The CDR3 spans 15 residues. The DNA of the CDR3 is TGTGCCAGCAGATCATGGGCGGGAGGGGACAATGAGCAGTTCTTC. It specifies CASRSWAGGDNEQFF.

This clonotype was observed many times. The chain recombines TRBV20-1 with TRBJ2-6; D may match TRBD1 or TRBD2 (5 bases each). The CDR3 loop spans 20 amino acids. Germline V gene sequence: CDR1 DFQATT, CDR2 SNEGSKA (reference sequence). V was shortened by 1 base and J by 0 bases, with 22 bases between the two germline ends. CDR3 residues: CSARAPGRTLSLSGANVLTF. CDR3 coding DNA: TGCAGTGCTAGAGCTCCGGGACGGACCTTGAGTCTCTCTGGGGCCAACGTCCTGACTTTC.

At least ten counts were recorded for this clonotype. The chain carries TRBV5-6 and TRBJ2-3, with D possibly called TRBD1 or TRBD2 (7 bases each). The CDR3 length is 13 residues. The V and J ends lost 5 bases and 4 bases respectively, with 11 bases between them. Per germline, CDR1 SGHDT and CDR2 YYEEEE. The CDR3, as DNA: TGTGCCAGCAGGGGAGGGGGCGCAGATACGCAGTATTTT. The encoded protein is CASRGGGADTQYF.

Note on this clonotype: One end of the junction does not line up with germline, which may come from a read error. The V gene is TRBV28, the J gene TRBJ2-1, with D possibly matching TRBD2 (5 bases). TRBJ2-5 explains the end of the DNA better; the J call may be wrong. The CDR3 totals 15 residues. In germline, CDR1 is MDHEN, CDR2 SYDVKM. The CDR3: CASRLLREDQEIQYF. The CDR3 DNA sequence: TGTGCCAGTCGGCTGTTGAGGGAAGATCAAGAGATCCAGTACTTC.

A remark on this clonotype: One junction end disagrees with the germline gene, perhaps due to a read error. The rearrangement uses TRBV2 and TRBJ2-5; 7 bases are shared with TRBD1. This CDR3 comprises 14 residues. CDR1 is SNHLY, CDR2 FYNNEI, per germline. CDR3 protein: CAGSRQGVEETQYF. The CDR3 region has the DNA TGTGCCGGCAGTCGACAGGGAGTTGAAGAGACCCAGTACTTC.

The V call is TRBV12-3 or TRBV12-4, the J call TRBJ2-7; TRBD1 or TRBD2 may be the D gene (5 bases each). V lost 5 bases to trimming and J lost 3 bases, with 20 bases between them. The CDR3 totals 16 residues. The chain's CDR3 is CASSKFRDGEYYEQYV. The CDR3 nucleotides read TGTGCCAGCAGTAAATTCCGGGACGGGGAATACTACGAGCAGTACGTC.

A few counts support this clonotype. V gene TRBV3-1 combines with J gene TRBJ2-7; no definite D call. The CDR3 consists of 14 residues. Germline lookup yields CDR1 LGHDT and CDR2 YNNKEL (reference sequence). Trimming took off 0 bases at V and 0 bases at J, with 6 bases between the two ends. DNA for the CDR3: TGTGCCAGCAGCCAAGATCTGGTCTCCTACGAGCAGTACTTC. Translated: CASSQDLVSYEQYF.

The sample holds a few counts of this clonotype. V is TRBV11-2 and J is TRBJ1-6, with D possibly being TRBD1 (5 bases). The CDR3 spans 15 residues. The ends were cut back, 5 bases at V and 6 bases at J, with 14 bases in the middle. Germline V gene sequence: CDR1 SGHAT, CDR2 FQNNGV. The CDR3 protein is CASSPNRSPNSPLHF. The CDR3 DNA sequence: TGTGCCAGCAGCCCGAACAGGTCGCCTAATTCACCCCTCCACTTT.